This TCR beta chain was obtained from a study of blood T cell repertoires in COVID-19. Authors' analysis steps: Quantification of nucleated cells was approximated via reference gene primer amplification. Here immunoSEQ multiplex PCR was the method, and the copy in TCRdb shows in-frame clones only, minus some. That table is the source of V, J and clone size, and D and trimming were worked out from the DNA. There are about 62,000 clones in the sample; 85% to 90% occur only once, and about 18% lies in the top ten. The CDR3 is made up of 13 amino acids. The V segment lost 6 bases and the J segment 7 bases; nucleotides outside the gene matches: 7. The germline V gene has CDR1 SQVTM and CDR2 ANQGSEA. It was during active infection that Seattle patients were enrolled and then longitudinally followed.

Sample: peripheral blood. This receptor was taken from a woman between 55 and 75 years old with COVID-19, enrolled during active disease. V usage is TRBV29-1 and J usage is TRBJ2-1; the match to TRBD1 covers 9 bases. In DNA form, the CDR3 reads TGCAGCGTGCGGGACAGGGTAATTAATGAGCAGTTCTTC. Amino acids: CSVRDRVINEQFF.